The sequence of this T cell receptor beta chain was determined in a study of OX40 agonist ivuxolimab in advanced cancers. At the level of the study: Participants, around 80% male, averaged 60 years of age, ranging from roughly 23 to 90. Study conclusions and caveats: At 0.1 to 3.0 mg/kg, CD4+ and CD8+ blood T cells expanded clonally by week 6. There were, on average, more expanded clones in CD8+ T cells than in CD4+.

With autoimmune disease history or systemic immunosuppression, patients were excluded. The protocol was immunoSEQ multiplex PCR, while the TCRdb copy is restricted to in-frame clones and leaves out a portion. The sample consists of roughly 66,000 clones, roughly 80% of them appearing once. About this clone itself: Its antigen is as yet unknown.

From germline, CDR1 is MNHEY and CDR2 SVGAGI. Trimming removed 3 bases at V and 6 bases at J, with 15 bases between. The CDR3 loop spans 14 amino acids. This TCR derives from an adult with an advanced solid tumor such as melanoma, head and neck, liver or kidney cancer. The rearrangement links TRBV6-5 to TRBJ2-7; D may be TRBD1 or TRBD2 (5 bases each). Material: CD4+ or CD8+ T cells sorted from blood, obtained in a trial of the OX40 agonist ivuxolimab. The CDR3 bases are TGTGCCAGCAGTTATGCCGGGACGGATTCCGAGCAGTACTTC. Its translation is CASSYAGTDSEQYF.